This T cell receptor (beta chain) emerged from a study of T-cell reconstitution after alpha-beta-depleted transplantation in children. Unique molecular identifiers were used in preparing the TCRbeta library. From the PCR reads, TCRdb called clonotypes with MiXCR, one entry per CDR3 protein. In the table there are roughly 610,000 distinct CDR3 sequences, 10% of which are singletons. The CDR3 has 16 amino acids. Deletions cut 7 bases from V and 2 bases from J, with 19 bases between. In its sample, this clonotype was seen a few times. The sequence derives from a human donor who donated a stem cell graft to a child with acute myeloid leukemia. The chain carries TRBV12-3 or TRBV12-4 and TRBJ2-3, with D unclear. Sequencing was performed on PBMCs from the stem cell graft donor, taken from the stem cell graft. The CDR3 nucleotides read TGTGCCAGCACCTCATTAAGCCGCCCCAACACAGATACGCAGTATTTT. It encodes CASTSLSRPNTDTQYF.